This T cell receptor (beta chain) was captured by sequencing in a study of OX40 agonist ivuxolimab in advanced cancers. Whole-study context: From about 20 to 80 years was the age range, with a mean of roughly 59 years, and nearly 85% were male. People who had prior anti-PD-1, anti-PD-L1 or anti-CTLA-4 therapy could take part, and around 40% had some.

Study findings and constraints: Certain nonresponders additionally had low normalized T-cell clonal expansion.

About this clone: No antigen is known for it.

Germline loops: CDR1 GTSNPN, CDR2 SVGIG (reference sequence). The CDR3 is made up of 13 amino acids. Between the trimmed V and J ends, which lost 5 bases and 2 bases, there was a span of 12 bases. Some clones are missing from TCRdb's copy, which holds only in-frame ones; the method was immunoSEQ multiplex PCR. The sample yields about 78,000 clones, around 94% seen once. The receptor was derived from an adult with an advanced solid tumor such as melanoma, head and neck, liver or kidney cancer. This chain uses TRBV30 with TRBJ1-2; weak D call: TRBD1 (5 bases). The sequencing used CD4+ or CD8+ T cells sorted from blood, collected in a trial of the OX40 agonist ivuxolimab. CDR3 residues: CAWPRGGNYGYTF. The CDR3 bases are TGTGCCTGGCCCCGGGGGGGAAACTATGGCTACACCTTC.